This T cell receptor beta chain was sequenced during a study of human T cells and chemical hapten exposure. Overall study context: The study patch tested 0.01% DPC on the upper back and read results at 6 days.

Time point indicated: patch test 3, about 24 weeks after DPC sensitization. The treatment was: therapeutic diphenylcyclopropenone sensitization with weekly scalp DPC. Alopecia patients deemed DPC-suitable, aged 18 to 70, excluding pregnancy. TCRdb re-called the RACE reads with MiXCR, one entry per CDR3 protein. The repertoire consists of about 190,000 distinct CDR3 sequences, with under 30% occurring once and the leading ten covering over 2%. Germline CDR1 LGHNA, CDR2 YNFKEQ. The ends were cut back, 1 base at V and 0 bases at J, with 11 bases in the middle. The CDR3 extends over 16 amino acids. This clonotype was sampled from a woman in her forties with alopecia areata. Some clones in this sample may be carry-over from other donors' samples. V gene TRBV4-2 combines with J gene TRBJ2-3; possible D gene TRBD2, 5 bases. The material sequenced was whole blood, taken in connection with sensitization to the hapten diphenylcyclopropenone (DPC). CDR3 protein: CASSQAERMSTDTQYF. For the CDR3, the DNA is TGTGCCAGCAGCCAAGCAGAGCGGATGAGCACAGATACGCAGTATTTT.